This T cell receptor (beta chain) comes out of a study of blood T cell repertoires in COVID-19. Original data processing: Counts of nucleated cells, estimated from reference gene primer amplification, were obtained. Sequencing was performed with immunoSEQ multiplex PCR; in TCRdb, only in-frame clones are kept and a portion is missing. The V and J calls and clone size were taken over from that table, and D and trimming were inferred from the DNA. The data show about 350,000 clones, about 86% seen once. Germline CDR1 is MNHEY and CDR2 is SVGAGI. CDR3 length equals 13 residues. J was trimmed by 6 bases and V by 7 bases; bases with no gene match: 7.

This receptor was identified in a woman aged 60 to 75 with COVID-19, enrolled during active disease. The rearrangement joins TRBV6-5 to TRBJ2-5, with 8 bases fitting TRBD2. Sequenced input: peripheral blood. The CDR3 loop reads CASTGSGVKTQYF. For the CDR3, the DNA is TGTGCCAGCACGGGTAGCGGGGTTAAGACCCAGTACTTC.